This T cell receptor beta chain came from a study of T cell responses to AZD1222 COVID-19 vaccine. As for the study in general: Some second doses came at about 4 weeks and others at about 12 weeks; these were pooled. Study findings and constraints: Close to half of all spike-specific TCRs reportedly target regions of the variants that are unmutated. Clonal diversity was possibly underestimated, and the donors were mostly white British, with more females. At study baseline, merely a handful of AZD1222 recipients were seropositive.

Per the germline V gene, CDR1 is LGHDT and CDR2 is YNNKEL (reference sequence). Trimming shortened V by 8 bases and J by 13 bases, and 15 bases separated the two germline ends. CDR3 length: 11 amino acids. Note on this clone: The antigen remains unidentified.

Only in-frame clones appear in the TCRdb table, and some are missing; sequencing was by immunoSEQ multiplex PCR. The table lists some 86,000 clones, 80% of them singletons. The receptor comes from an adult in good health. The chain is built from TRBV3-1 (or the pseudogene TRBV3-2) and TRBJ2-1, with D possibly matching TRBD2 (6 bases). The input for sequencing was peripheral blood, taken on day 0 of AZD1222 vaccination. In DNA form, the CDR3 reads TGTGCCAGCTCCAGCGGGTCCGTTCAGTTCTTC. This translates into CASSSGSVQFF.